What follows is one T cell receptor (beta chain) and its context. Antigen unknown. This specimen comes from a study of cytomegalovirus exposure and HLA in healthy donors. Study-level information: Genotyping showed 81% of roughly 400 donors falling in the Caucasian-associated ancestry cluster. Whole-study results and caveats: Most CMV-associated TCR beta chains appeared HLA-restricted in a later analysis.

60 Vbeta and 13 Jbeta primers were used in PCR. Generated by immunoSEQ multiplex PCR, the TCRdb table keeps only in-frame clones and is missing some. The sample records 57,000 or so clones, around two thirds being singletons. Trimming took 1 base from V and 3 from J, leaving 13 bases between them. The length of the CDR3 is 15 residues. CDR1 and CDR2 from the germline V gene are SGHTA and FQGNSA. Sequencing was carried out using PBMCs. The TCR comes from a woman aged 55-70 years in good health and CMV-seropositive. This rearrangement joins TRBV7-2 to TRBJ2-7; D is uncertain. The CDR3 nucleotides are TGTGCCAGCAGCTTAGAAGGCGGATATATCTACGAGCAGTACTTC. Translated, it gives CASSLEGGYIYEQYF.